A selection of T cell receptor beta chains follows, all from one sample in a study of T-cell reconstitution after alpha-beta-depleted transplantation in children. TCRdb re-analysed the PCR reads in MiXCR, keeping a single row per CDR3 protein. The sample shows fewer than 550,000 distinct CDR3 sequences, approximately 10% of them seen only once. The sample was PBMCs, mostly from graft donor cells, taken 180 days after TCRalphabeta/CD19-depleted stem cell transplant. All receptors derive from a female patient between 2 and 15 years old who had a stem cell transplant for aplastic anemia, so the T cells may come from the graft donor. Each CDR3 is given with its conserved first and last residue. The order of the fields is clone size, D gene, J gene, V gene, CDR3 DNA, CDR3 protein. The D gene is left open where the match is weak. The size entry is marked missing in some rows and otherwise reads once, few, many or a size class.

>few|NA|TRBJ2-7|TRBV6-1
TGTGCCAGCAGCCCCACAAGGGTTACCCTTTACGAGCAGTACTTC
CASSPTRVTLYEQYF
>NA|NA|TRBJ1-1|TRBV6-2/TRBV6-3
TGTGCCAGCAGTTACTCGAAGAGGCGGGTTAACACTGAAGCTTTCTTT
CASSYSKRRVNTEAFF
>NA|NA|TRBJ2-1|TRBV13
TGTGCCAGCAGCCCCTTACATGAGCAGTTCTTC
CASSPLHEQFF
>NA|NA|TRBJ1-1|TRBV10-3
TGTGCCATCAGAAGGACAGAGATGAACACTGAAGCTTTCTTT
CAIRRTEMNTEAFF
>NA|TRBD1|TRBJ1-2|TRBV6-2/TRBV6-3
TGTGCCAGCAGTCCCGCCGGGACAGGGGTTTATGGCTACACCTTC
CASSPAGTGVYGYTF
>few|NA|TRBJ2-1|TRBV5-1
TGCGCCAGCAGCTTGCGGAGTCAGGGGAACAATGAGCAGTTCTTC
CASSLRSQGNNEQFF
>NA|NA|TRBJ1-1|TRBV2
TGTGCCAGCAGGGATTGGACTGAAGCTTTCTTT
CASRDWTEAFF
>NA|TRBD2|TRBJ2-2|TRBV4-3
TGCGCCAGCAGCCAAGCGCTAGCGGGAGGCTCCGGGGAGCTGTTTTTT
CASSQALAGGSGELFF
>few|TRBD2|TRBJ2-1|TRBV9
TGTGCCAGCAGCGTAGGCTTAGCGGGTCATTACAATGAGCAGTTCTTC
CASSVGLAGHYNEQFF
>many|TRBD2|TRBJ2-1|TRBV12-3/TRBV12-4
TGTGCCAGATCAATAGGGACTAGCGGGAGGGCTGAAGGTGAGCAGTTCTTC
CARSIGTSGRAEGEQFF
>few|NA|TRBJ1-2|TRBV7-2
TGTGCCAGCAGCTTGAAAGCTAACTATGGCTACACCTTC
CASSLKANYGYTF
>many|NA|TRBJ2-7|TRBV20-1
TGCAGTGCAGACCGGGACGCTGGCTACGAGCAGTACTTC
CSADRDAGYEQYF
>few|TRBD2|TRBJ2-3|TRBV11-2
TGTGCCAGCAGCTTAGTCAAGACTAGCGGGAGGGTTTACACAGATACGCAGTATTTT
CASSLVKTSGRVYTDTQYF
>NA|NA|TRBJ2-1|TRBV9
TGTGCCAGCAGCTCGGACTTCACAGGAAAAGCCAATGAGCAGTTCTTC
CASSSDFTGKANEQFF
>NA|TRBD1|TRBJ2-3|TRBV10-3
TGTGCCATCACTAGCAGGGGGACAGATACGCAGTATTTT
CAITSRGTDTQYF
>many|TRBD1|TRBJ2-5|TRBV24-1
TGTGCCACCAGTGATCCCCGGGACAGGGGGCGCGATAAGACCCAGTACTTC
CATSDPRDRGRDKTQYF
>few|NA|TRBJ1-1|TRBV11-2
TGTGCCAGCAGTCTTTCGGCGCCCAACACTGAAGCTTTCTTT
CASSLSAPNTEAFF
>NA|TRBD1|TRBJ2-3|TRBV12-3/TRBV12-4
TGTGCCAGCAGTCTAAGACAGGGGGACAGGTTTTTCTCAGATACGCAGTATTTT
CASSLRQGDRFFSDTQYF
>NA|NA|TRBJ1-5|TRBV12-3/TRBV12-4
TGTGCCAGCACCTTCGGGGGAAGTAATCAGCCCCAGCATTTT
CASTFGGSNQPQHF
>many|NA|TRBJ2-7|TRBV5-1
TGCGCCAGCAGCTTGGTTGGACCTAAGACGGGCGAGCAGTACTTC
CASSLVGPKTGEQYF
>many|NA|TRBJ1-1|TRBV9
TGTGCCAGCAGCGTAGCTCCCCTGAACACTGAAGCTTTCTTT
CASSVAPLNTEAFF
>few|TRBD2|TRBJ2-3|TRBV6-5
TGTGCCAGCAGTTACTCGCCTAGCGCGGGAGGTCCAGATACGCAGTATTTT
CASSYSPSAGGPDTQYF
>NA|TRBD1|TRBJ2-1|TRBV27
TGTGCCAGCAGTCCACCGGGACAGGGAGGCAATGAGCAGTTCTTC
CASSPPGQGGNEQFF